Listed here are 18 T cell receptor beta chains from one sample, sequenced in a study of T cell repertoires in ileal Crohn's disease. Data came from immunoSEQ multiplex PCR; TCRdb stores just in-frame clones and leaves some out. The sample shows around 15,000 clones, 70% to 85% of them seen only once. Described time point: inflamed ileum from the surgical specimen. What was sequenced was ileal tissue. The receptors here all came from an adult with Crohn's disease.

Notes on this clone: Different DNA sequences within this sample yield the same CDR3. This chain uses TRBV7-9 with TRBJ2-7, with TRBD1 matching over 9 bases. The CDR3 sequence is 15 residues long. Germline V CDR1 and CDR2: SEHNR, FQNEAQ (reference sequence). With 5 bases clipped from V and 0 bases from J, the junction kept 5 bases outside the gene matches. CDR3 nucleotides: TGTGCCAGCAGCCAAGGACAGGGGTACTCCTACGAGCAGTACTTC. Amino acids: CASSQGQGYSYEQYF.

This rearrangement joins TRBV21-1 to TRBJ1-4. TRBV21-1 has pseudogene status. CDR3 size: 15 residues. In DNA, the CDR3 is TGTGCCAGCAGCAAAGGGGAGGGACGTAATGAAAAACTGTTTTTT. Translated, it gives CASSKGEGRNEKLFF.

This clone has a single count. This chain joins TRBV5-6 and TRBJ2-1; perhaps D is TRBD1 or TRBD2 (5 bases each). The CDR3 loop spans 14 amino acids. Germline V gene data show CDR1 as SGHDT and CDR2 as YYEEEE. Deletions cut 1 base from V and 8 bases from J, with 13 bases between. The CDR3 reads CASSLFVGTHEQFF. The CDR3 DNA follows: TGTGCCAGCAGCTTGTTTGTAGGGACCCATGAGCAGTTCTTC.

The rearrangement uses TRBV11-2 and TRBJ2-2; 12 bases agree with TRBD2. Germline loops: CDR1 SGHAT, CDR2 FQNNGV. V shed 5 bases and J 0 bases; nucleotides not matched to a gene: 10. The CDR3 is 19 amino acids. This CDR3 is CASSPRLRTSGANTGELFF. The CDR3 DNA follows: TGTGCCAGCAGCCCACGGCTTAGGACTAGCGGGGCGAACACCGGGGAGCTGTTTTTT. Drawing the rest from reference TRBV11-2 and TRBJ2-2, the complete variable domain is EAGVAQSPRYKIIEKRQSVAFWCNPISGHATLYWYQQILGQGPKLLIQFQNNGVVDDSQLPKDRFSAERLKGVDSTLKIQPAKLEDSAVYLCASSPRLRTSGANTGELFFGEGSRLTVL.

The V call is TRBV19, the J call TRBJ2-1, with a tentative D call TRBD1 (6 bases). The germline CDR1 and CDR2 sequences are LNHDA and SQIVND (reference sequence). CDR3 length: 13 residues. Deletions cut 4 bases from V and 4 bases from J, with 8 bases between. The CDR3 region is CASSKDRYNEQFF. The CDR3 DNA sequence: TGTGCCAGTAGTAAGGACAGATACAATGAGCAGTTCTTC.

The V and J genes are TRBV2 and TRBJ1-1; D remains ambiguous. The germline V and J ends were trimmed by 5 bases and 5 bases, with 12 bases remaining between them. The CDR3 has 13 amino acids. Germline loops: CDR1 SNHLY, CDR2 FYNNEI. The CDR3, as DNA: TGTGCCAGCAGTCTAGGGCAGGAGACTGAAGCTTTCTTT. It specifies CASSLGQETEAFF.

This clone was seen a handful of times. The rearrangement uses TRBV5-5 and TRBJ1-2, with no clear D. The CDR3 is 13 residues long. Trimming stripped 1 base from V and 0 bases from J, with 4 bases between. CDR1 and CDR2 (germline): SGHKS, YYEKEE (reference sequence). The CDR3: CASSLKPNYGYTF. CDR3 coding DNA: TGTGCCAGCAGCTTGAAACCTAACTATGGCTACACCTTC.

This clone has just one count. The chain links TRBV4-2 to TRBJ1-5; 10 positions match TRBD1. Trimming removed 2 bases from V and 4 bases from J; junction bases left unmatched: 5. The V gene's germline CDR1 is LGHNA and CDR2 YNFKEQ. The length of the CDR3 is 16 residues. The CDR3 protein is CASSQYPGQGNQPQHF. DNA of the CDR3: TGTGCCAGCAGCCAATACCCGGGACAGGGGAATCAGCCCCAGCATTTT.

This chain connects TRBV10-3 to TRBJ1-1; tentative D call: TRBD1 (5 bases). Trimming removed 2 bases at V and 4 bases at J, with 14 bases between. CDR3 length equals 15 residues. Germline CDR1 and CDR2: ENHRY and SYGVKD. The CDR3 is CAISEGGAAGTEAFF. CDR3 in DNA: TGTGCCATCAGTGAGGGGGGAGCGGCGGGCACTGAAGCTTTCTTT.

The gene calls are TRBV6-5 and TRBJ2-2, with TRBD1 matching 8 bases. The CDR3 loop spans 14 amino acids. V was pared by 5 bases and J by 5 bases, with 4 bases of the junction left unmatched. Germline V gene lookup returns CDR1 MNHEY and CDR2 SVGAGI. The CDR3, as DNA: TGTGCCAGCAGTGAACAGGGGGGAACCGGGGAGCTGTTTTTT. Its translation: CASSEQGGTGELFF.

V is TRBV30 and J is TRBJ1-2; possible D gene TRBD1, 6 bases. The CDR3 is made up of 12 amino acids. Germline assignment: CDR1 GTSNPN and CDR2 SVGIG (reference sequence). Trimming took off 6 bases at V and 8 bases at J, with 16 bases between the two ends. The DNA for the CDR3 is TGTGCCTGCGCTCGGGGGCCGGGGGGCTACACCTTC. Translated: CACARGPGGYTF.

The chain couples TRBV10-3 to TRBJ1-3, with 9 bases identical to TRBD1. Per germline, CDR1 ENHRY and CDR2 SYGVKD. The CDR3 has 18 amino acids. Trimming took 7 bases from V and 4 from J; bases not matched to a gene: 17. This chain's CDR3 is CAITGPTRDRVAGNTIYF. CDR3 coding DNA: TGTGCCATCACGGGCCCTACCCGGGACAGGGTTGCAGGAAACACCATATATTTT.

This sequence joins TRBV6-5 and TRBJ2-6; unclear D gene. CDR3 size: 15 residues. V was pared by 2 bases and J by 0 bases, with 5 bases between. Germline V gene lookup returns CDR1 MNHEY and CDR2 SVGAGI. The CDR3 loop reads CASSYVYSGANVLTF. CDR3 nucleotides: TGTGCCAGCAGTTACGTCTACTCTGGGGCCAACGTCCTGACTTTC.

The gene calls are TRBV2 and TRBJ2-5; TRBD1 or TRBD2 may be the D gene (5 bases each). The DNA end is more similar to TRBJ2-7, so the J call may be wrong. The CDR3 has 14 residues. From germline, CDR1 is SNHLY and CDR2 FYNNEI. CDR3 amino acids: CASSFWGPTYEQYF. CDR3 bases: TGTGCCAGCAGTTTTTGGGGACCCACCTACGAGCAGTACTTC.

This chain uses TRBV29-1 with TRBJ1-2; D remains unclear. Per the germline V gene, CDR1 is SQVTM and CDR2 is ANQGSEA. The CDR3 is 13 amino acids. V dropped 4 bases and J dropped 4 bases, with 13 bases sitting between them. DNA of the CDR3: TGCAGCGTTGGGTCTCCCCGACTCTATGGCTACACCTTC. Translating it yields CSVGSPRLYGYTF.

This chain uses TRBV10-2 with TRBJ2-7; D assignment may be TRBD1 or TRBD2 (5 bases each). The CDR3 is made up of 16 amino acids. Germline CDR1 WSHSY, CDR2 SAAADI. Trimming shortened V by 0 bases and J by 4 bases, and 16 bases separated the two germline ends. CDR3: CASSESRDGLFYEQYF. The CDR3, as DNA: TGCGCCAGCAGTGAGTCCCGGGACGGACTTTTTTACGAGCAGTACTTC.

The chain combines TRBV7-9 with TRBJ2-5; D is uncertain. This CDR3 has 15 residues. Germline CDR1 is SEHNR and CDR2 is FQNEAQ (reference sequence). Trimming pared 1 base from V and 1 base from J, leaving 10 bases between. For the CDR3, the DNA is TGTGCCAGCAGCTTAGATTTAGGATTCCAAGAGACCCAGTACTTC. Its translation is CASSLDLGFQETQYF.

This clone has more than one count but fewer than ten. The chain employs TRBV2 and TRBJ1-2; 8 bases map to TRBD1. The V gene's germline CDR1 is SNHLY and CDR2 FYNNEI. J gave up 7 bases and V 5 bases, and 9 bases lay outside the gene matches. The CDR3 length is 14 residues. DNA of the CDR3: TGTGCCAGCAGTTACTTGGACAGGGAGAGTGGCTACACCTTC. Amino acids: CASSYLDRESGYTF. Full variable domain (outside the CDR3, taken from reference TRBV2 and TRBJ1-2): EPEVTQTPSHQVTQMGQEVILRCVPISNHLYFYWYRQILGQKVEFLVSFYNNEISEKSEIFDDQFSVERPDGSNFTLKIRSTKLEDSAMYFCASSYLDRESGYTFGSGTRLTVV.